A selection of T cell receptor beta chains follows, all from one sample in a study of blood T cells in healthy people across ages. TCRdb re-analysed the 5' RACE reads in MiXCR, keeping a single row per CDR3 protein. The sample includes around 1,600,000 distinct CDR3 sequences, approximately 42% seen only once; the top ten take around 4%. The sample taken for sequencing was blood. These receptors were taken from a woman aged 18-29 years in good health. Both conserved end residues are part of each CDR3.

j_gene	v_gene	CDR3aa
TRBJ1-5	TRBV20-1	CSARTPGGENQPQHF
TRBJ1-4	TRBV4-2	CASSPRMEKLFF
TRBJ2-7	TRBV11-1	CASSFPSGFYEQYF
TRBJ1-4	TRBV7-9	CASSTITGGGEKLFF
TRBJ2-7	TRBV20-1	CSARGDGEYEQYF
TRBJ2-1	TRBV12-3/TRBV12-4	CASSAGTHNEQFF
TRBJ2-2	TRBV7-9	CASSLTVAGELFF
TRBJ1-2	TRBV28	CASKVHGTGVYGYTF
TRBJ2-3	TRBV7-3	CASSLIAGVGDTQYF
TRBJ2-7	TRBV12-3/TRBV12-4	CAGSKKTGGHSYEQYF
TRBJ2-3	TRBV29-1	CSGRADTQYF
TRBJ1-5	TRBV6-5	CASSYGVNQPQHF
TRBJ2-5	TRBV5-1	CASSLGGPLEVEETQYF
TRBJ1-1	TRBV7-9	CASSLPRTHMNTEAFF
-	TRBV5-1	CARPGLAGDPRPYEQYF
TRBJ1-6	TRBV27	CASRPLAGQYNSPLHF
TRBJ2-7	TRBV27	CASSFRGREQYF
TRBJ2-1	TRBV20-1	CSARVPRAGGIYNEQFF
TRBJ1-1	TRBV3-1	CASSQDPGVAEAFF
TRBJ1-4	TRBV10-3	CASRDFYEKLFF
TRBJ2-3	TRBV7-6	CASSSTRLARGTDTQYF
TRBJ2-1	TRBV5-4	CASSLDGLAGGYNEQFF
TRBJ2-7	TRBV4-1	CASSQTGLQNYEQYF
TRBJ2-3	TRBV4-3	CASSQDGTSGGVTDTQYF
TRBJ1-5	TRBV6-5	CASSPTRQGPNQPQHF
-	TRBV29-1	CSVGTGYNEQYF
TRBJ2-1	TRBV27	CASMTRTGLKGIEQLF
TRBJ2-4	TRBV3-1	CASGLILAEYKNIQYF
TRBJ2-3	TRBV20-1	CSARDLAGGSDTQYF
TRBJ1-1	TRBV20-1	CSARSLDRNTEAFF
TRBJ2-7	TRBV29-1	CSVEDGRGRLNEQYF